These 4 T cell receptor beta chains were all obtained from the same sample, sequenced in a study of regulatory T cells in long-lasting Graves disease. Time point denoted: newly diagnosed GD, antithyroid drugs for less than 3 months. PBMC RNA was the source of the TCR library. Construction of the TCR beta libraries employed iRepertoire HTBI primers in conjunction with Arm-PCR of CDR3 regions. Using its own MiXCR run on the multiplex PCR reads, TCRdb lists one record per CDR3 protein. The sample has a few hundred thousand distinct CDR3 sequences; 15% to 20% are singletons. The same sample was also used in a study of T cells in Graves' hyperthyroidism and ophthalmopathy.

Sequencing used peripheral blood mononuclear cells (PBMCs), obtained at new diagnosis, from a patient treated with antithyroid drugs. The origin of the receptors is a woman between 18 and 30 years old with Graves disease.

V is TRBV6-2 or TRBV6-3 and J is TRBJ2-1; a possible D gene is TRBD2 (6 bases). Looked up from germline, CDR1 is MNHEY and CDR2 is SVGEGT. V gave up 5 bases and J gave up 1 base, with 27 bases separating them. The CDR3 covers 20 residues. CDR3 sequence reads: CASSEAKVGSRTRSYNEQFF. The CDR3 coding sequence is TGTGCCAGCAGTGAAGCCAAAGTCGGGAGTCGCACGCGATCCTACAATGAGCAGTTCTTC.

The chain carries TRBV19 and TRBJ2-2, with a possible D match to TRBD2 (6 bases). The germline V gene encodes CDR1 LNHDA and CDR2 SQIVND (reference sequence). The CDR3 has 15 amino acids. The germline V and J ends were trimmed by 6 bases and 8 bases, with 19 bases remaining between them. CDR3 amino acids: CASRTKRGLRGELFF. In DNA form, the CDR3 reads TGTGCCAGTAGAACAAAACGGGGACTCCGAGGGGAGCTGTTTTTT.

V usage is TRBV10-1 and J usage is TRBJ2-1; the D call may be TRBD1 or TRBD2 (5 bases each). Germline V CDR1 and CDR2: WNHNN, SYGVQD (reference sequence). The CDR3 is made up of 17 amino acids. Between the trimmed V and J ends, which lost 4 bases and 0 bases, there was a span of 16 bases. The CDR3 sequence: CASSGARLGDSYNEQFF. For the CDR3, the DNA is TGCGCCAGCAGTGGGGCCCGGTTGGGGGACTCCTACAATGAGCAGTTCTTC.

This clonotype was recorded at least ten times. This rearrangement joins TRBV7-3 to TRBJ2-1; D is ambiguous. With 5 bases removed from V and 2 bases from J, the gap between germline ends came to 13 bases. Germline V lookup: CDR1 SGHTA, CDR2 FQGTGA. The CDR3 sequence is 15 residues long. The CDR3: CASSPLRSPYNEQFF. In DNA form, the CDR3 reads TGTGCCAGCAGCCCCCTCCGGTCCCCCTACAATGAGCAGTTCTTC.